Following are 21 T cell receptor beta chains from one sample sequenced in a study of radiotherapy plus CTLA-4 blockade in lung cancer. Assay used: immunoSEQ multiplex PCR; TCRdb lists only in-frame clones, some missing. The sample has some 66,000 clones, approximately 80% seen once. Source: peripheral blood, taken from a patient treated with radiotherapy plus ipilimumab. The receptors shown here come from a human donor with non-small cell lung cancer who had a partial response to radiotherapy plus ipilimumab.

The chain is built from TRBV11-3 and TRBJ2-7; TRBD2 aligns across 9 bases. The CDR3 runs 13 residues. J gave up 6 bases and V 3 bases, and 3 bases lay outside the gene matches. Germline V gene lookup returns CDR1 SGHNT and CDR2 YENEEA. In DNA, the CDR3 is TGTGCCAGCAGCTTTAGCGGGAGTTCCGAGCAGTACTTC. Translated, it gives CASSFSGSSEQYF. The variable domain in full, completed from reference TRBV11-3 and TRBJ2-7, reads EAGVVQSPRYKIIEKKQPVAFWCNPISGHNTLYWYLQNLGQGPELLIRYENEEAVDDSQLPKDRFSAERLKGVDSTLKIQPAELGDSAVYLCASSFSGSSEQYFGPGTRLTVT.

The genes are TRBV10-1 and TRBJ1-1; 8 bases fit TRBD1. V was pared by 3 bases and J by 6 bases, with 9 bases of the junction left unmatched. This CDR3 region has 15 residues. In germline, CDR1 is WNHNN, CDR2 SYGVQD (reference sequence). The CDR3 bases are TGCGCCAGCAGTGACGCATCGGACAGGGAAGCTGAAGCTTTCTTT. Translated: CASSDASDREAEAFF.

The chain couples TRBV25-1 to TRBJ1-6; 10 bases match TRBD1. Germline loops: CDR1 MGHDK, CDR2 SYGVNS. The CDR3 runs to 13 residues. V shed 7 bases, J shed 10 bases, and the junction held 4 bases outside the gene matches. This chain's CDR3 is CASTRDRGSPLHF. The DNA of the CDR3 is TGTGCCAGCACAAGGGACAGGGGATCACCCCTCCACTTT. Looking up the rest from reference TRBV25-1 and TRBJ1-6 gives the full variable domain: EADIYQTPRYLVIGTGKKITLECSQTMGHDKMYWYQQDPGMELHLIHYSYGVNSTEKGDLSSESTVSRIRTEHFPLTLESARPSHTSQYLCASTRDRGSPLHFGNGTRLTVT.

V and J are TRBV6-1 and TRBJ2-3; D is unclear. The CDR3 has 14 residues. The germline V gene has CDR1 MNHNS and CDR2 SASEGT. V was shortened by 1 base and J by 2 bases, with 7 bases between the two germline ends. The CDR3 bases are TGTGCCAGCAGTGAAGATGTCAACACAGATACGCAGTATTTT. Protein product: CASSEDVNTDTQYF.

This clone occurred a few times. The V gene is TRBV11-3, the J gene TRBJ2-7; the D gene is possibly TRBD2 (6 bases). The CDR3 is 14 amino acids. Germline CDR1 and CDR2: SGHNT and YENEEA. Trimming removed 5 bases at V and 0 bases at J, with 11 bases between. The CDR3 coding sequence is TGTGCCAGCAGCCAGGGACTCTTCTCCTACGAGCAGTACTTC. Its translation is CASSQGLFSYEQYF.

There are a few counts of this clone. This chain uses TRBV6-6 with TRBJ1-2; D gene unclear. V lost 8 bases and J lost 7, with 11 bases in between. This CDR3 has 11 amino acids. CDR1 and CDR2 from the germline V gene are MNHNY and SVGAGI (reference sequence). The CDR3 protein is CASSRAAGYTF. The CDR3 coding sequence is TGTGCCAGCTCGAGGGCAGCTGGCTACACCTTC.

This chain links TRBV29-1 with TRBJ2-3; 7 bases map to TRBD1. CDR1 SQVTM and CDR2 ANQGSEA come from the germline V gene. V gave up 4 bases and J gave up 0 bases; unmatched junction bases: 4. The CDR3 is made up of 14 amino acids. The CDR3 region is CSVAGQESTDTQYF. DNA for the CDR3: TGCAGCGTTGCCGGACAGGAAAGCACAGATACGCAGTATTTT.

The CDR3 reads CASSLGQGLGNEQFF. CDR3 DNA sequence: TGTGCCAGCAGCTTAGGGCAGGGACTGGGCAATGAGCAGTTCTTC. The gene calls are TRBV5-4 and TRBJ2-1, with D possibly being TRBD2 (6 bases). In germline, CDR1 is SGHNT, CDR2 YYREEE (reference sequence). V lost 2 bases and J 6 bases, leaving 15 bases between the germline ends. This CDR3 is built from 15 residues.

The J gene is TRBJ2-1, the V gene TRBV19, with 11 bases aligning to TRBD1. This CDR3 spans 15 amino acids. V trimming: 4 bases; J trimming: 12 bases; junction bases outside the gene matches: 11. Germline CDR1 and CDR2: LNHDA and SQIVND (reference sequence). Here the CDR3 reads CASSSRTGGVLSQFF. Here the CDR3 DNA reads TGTGCCAGTAGTAGTCGGACAGGGGGCGTACTGTCGCAGTTCTTC.

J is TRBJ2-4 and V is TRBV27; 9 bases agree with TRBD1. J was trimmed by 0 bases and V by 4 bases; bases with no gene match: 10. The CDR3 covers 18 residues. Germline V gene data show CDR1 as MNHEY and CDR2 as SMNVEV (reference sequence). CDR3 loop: CASSSGTGSGLAKNIQYF. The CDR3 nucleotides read TGTGCCAGCAGTTCTGGGACAGGGTCGGGTCTAGCCAAAAACATTCAGTACTTC.

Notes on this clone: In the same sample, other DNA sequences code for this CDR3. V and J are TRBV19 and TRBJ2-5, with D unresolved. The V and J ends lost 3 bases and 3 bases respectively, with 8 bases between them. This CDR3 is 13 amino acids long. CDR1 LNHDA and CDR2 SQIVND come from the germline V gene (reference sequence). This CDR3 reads CASSIDSEETQYF. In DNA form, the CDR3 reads TGTGCCAGTAGTATTGACTCGGAAGAGACCCAGTACTTC. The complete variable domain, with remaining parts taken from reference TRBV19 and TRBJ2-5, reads DGGITQSPKYLFRKEGQNVTLSCEQNLNHDAMYWYRQDPGQGLRLIYYSQIVNDFQKGDIAEGYSVSREKKESFPLTVTSAQKNPTAFYLCASSIDSEETQYFGPGTRLLVL.

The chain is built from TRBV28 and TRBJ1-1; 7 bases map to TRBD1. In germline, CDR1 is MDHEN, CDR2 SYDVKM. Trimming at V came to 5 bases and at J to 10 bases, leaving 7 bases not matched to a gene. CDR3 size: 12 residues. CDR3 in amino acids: CASSPPDRAAFF. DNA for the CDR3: TGTGCCAGCAGTCCCCCCGACAGGGCAGCTTTCTTT.

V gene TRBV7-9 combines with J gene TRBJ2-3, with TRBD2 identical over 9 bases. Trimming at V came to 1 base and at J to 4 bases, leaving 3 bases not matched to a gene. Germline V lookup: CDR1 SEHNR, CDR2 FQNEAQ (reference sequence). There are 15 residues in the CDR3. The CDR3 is CASSLGGTSPDTQYF. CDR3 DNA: TGTGCCAGCAGCTTAGGGGGGACTAGCCCAGATACGCAGTATTTT. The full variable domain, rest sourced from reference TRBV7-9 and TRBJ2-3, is DTGVSQNPRHKITKRGQNVTFRCDPISEHNRLYWYRQTLGQGPEFLTYFQNEAQLEKSRLLSDRFSAERPKGSFSTLEIQRTEQGDSAMYLCASSLGGTSPDTQYFGPGTRLTVL.

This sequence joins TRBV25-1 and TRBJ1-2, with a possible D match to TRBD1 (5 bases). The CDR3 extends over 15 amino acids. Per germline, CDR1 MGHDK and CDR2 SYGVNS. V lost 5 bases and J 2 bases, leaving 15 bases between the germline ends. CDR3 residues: CASSWGGGDNYGYTF. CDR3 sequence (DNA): TGTGCCAGCAGTTGGGGGGGAGGGGACAACTATGGCTACACCTTC.

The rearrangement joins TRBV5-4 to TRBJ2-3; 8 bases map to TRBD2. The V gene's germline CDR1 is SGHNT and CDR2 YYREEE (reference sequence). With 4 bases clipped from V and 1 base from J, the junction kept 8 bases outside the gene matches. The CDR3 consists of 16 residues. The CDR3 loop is CASSIRLAPRTDTQYF. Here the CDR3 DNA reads TGTGCCAGCAGCATACGACTAGCGCCCCGCACAGATACGCAGTATTTT.

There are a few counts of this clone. Written as DNA, the CDR3 is TGTGCCAGCAGTTACGAAGCGGGAGGGCGTGAGCAGTACTTC. This translates into CASSYEAGGREQYF. The chain uses TRBV6-5 and TRBJ2-7, with TRBD2 matching 10 bases. The V segment lost 2 bases and the J segment 7 bases; nucleotides outside the gene matches: 5. Germline assignment: CDR1 MNHEY and CDR2 SVGAGI. There are 14 residues in the CDR3.

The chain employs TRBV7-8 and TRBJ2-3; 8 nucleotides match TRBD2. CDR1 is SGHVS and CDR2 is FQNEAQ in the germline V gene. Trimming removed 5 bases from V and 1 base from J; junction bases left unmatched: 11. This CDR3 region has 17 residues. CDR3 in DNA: TGTGCCAGCAGCGTAACGGCTCCGGGAGGGGGCACAGATACGCAGTATTTT. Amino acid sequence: CASSVTAPGGGTDTQYF.

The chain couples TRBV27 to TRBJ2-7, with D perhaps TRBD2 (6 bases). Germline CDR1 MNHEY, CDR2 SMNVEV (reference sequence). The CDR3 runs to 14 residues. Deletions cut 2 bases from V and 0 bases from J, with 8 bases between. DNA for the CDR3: TGTGCCAGCAGTTTAGGAGGGAGCTCCTACGAGCAGTACTTC. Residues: CASSLGGSSYEQYF.

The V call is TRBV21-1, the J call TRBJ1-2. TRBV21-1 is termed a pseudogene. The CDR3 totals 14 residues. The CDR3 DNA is TGTGCCAGCAGCAACGGGGGGTCAGACTATGGCTACACCTTC. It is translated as CASSNGGSDYGYTF.

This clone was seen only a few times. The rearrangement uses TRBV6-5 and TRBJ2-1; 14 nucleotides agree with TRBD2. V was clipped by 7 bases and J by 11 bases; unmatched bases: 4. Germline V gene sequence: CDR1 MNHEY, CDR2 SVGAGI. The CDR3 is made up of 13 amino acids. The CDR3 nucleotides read TGTGCCAGCACCGGGACTAGCGGGGGACAGCAGTTCTTC. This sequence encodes CASTGTSGGQQFF.

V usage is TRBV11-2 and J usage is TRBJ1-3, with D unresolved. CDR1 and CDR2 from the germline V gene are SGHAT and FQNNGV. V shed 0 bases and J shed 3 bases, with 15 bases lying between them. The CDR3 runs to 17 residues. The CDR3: CASSLDTHTDNGNTIYF. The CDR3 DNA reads TGTGCCAGCAGCTTAGATACCCACACAGACAATGGAAACACCATATATTTT. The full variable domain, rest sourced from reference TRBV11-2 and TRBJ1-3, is EAGVAQSPRYKIIEKRQSVAFWCNPISGHATLYWYQQILGQGPKLLIQFQNNGVVDDSQLPKDRFSAERLKGVDSTLKIQPAKLEDSAVYLCASSLDTHTDNGNTIYFGEGSWLTVV.